Reported below is one T cell receptor (beta chain). Primers used in a second PCR of roughly 7 to 12 cycles were a sample-barcoded 5' primer and a J-beta primer mix. Each CDR3 protein gets one entry after TCRdb re-called the 5' RACE reads with MiXCR. This sample has around 520,000 distinct CDR3 sequences, with about 28% found just once. V shed 5 bases and J 2 bases; nucleotides not matched to a gene: 18. Germline V gives CDR1 LGHDT, CDR2 YNNKEL (reference sequence). CDR3 size: 20 residues. These data are taken from a study of blood T cells in healthy people across ages. The same sample was also studied in work on T cells of mothers and their children. That investigation notes: Evidence of persistent microchimeric T cell clones was absent.

The source material was blood. The sequence was obtained from a boy aged 2 to 9 in good health. The chain links TRBV3-1 to TRBJ2-3; 11 bases map to TRBD2. The CDR3 spells CASSSPPLAGDVGNTDTQYF. The CDR3 region has the DNA TGTGCCAGCAGCTCCCCCCCACTAGCGGGAGATGTGGGGAACACAGATACGCAGTATTTT.